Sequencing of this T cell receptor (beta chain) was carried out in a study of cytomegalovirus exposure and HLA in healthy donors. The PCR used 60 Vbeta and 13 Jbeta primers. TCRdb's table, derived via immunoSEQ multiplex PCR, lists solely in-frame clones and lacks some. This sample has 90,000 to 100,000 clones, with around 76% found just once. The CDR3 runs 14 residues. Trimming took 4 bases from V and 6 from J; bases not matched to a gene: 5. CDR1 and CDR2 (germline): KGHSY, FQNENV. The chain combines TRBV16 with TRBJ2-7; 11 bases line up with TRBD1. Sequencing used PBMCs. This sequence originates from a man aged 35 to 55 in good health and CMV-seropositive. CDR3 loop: CASSLGTGGLEQYF. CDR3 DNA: TGTGCCAGCAGCCTCGGGACAGGGGGTCTCGAGCAGTACTTC.